The entry that follows covers one T cell receptor (beta chain) sequence. The sample comes from a study of T cell changes during pregnancy in multiple sclerosis. Profiled with immunoSEQ multiplex PCR; TCRdb holds only in-frame clones, not every one. This sample has some 48,000 clones; about 90% occur once, and the top ten carry 0.61%. V was cut by 4 bases and J by 6 bases, with 19 bases left in between. Germline V CDR1 and CDR2: SGDLS, YYNGEE. This CDR3 has 16 residues. The rearrangement links TRBV9 to TRBJ2-2; possibly TRBD2 for D (7 bases). The receptor was isolated from a female donor in good health, enrolled as a control in a pregnancy study. The material was CD4+ T cells from peripheral blood mononuclear cells, obtained after pregnancy. The CDR3 region has the DNA TGTGCCAGCAGCCCTCGTTGGGGGGGCGCCGCCGGGGAGCTGTTTTTT. This translates into CASSPRWGGAAGELFF. Based on the CDR3 plus reference TRBV9 and TRBJ2-2, the full variable domain is DSGVTQTPKHLITATGQRVTLRCSPRSGDLSVYWYQQSLDQGLQFLIQYYNGEERAKGNILERFSAQQFPDLHSELNLSSLELGDSALYFCASSPRWGGAAGELFFGEGSRLTVL.